The 26 T cell receptor beta chains listed next were all sequenced from one sample in a study of cytomegalovirus exposure and HLA in healthy donors. Vbeta (60) and Jbeta (13) primers were used in the PCR. The method was immunoSEQ multiplex PCR; TCRdb's version includes in-frame clones alone and lacks a portion of them. Here the sample spans some 120,000 clones, approximately 87% being singletons. Sequencing was done on a sample of PBMCs. The receptor set was obtained from a man aged 18 to 29 in good health and CMV-seropositive.

This rearrangement joins TRBV6-5 to TRBJ1-6; D might be TRBD1 (6 bases). Germline values: CDR1 MNHEY, CDR2 SVGAGI. V was pared by 10 bases and J by 5 bases, with 12 bases between. The CDR3 is 13 amino acids. The CDR3 reads CATRDTHNSPLHF. In DNA form, the CDR3 reads TGTGCCACCCGGGACACCCATAATTCACCCCTCCACTTT.

The rearrangement joins TRBV11-2 to TRBJ1-1; 8 bases map to TRBD1. Germline assignment: CDR1 SGHAT and CDR2 FQNNGV. This CDR3 has 13 amino acids. Trimming at V came to 5 bases and at J to 5 bases, leaving 4 bases not matched to a gene. In nucleotides, the CDR3 is TGTGCCAGCAGCCCCACAGGGGGGACTGAAGCTTTCTTT. Translation gives CASSPTGGTEAFF.

This sequence joins TRBV7-6 and TRBJ2-6; D is ambiguous. The V gene lost 2 bases and the J gene lost 4 bases, with 6 bases spanning the gap. CDR3 size: 14 residues. Germline assignment: CDR1 SGHVS and CDR2 FNYEAQ. This CDR3 reads CASSLSGGANVLTF. The CDR3 DNA is TGTGCCAGCAGCTTATCCGGGGGGGCCAACGTCCTGACTTTC.

The chain joins TRBV6-1 to TRBJ2-2; weak D call: TRBD1 (5 bases). The germline CDR1 and CDR2 sequences are MNHNS and SASEGT. Trimming removed 5 bases at V and 2 bases at J, with 9 bases between. The CDR3 is made up of 14 amino acids. In DNA form, the CDR3 reads TGTGCCAGCAGTCGGACACGAAACACCGGGGAGCTGTTTTTT. This codes for CASSRTRNTGELFF.

The chain uses TRBV5-6 and TRBJ2-5; D not certain. The CDR3 sequence is 14 residues long. The ends were cut back, 1 base at V and 2 bases at J, with 9 bases in the middle. Germline V gene sequence: CDR1 SGHDT, CDR2 YYEEEE. CDR3: CASSLTPGQETQYF. DNA for the CDR3: TGTGCCAGCAGCTTGACCCCCGGGCAAGAGACCCAGTACTTC. Full variable domain (missing parts from reference TRBV5-6 and TRBJ2-5): DAGVTQSPTHLIKTRGQQVTLRCSPKSGHDTVSWYQQALGQGPQFIFQYYEEEERQRGNFPDRFSGHQFPNYSSELNVNALLLGDSALYLCASSLTPGQETQYFGPGTRLLVL.

The rearrangement joins TRBV9 to TRBJ2-7; TRBD1 might be the D (6 bases). The germline V gene encodes CDR1 SGDLS and CDR2 YYNGEE. V gave up 0 bases and J gave up 2 bases, with 9 bases separating them. The CDR3 contains 14 residues. The CDR3 sequence is CASSVDPGAYEQYF. CDR3 DNA sequence: TGTGCCAGCAGCGTAGATCCAGGGGCCTACGAGCAGTACTTC.

The gene calls are TRBV7-9 and TRBJ1-6; the D is unclear. This CDR3 has 18 residues. Germline loops: CDR1 SEHNR, CDR2 FQNEAQ (reference sequence). Trimming shortened V by 5 bases and J by 8 bases, and 25 bases separated the two germline ends. CDR3 in DNA: TGTGCCAGCAGCCCCTACCTCCCCCTCCGGGAGGTACATTCACCCCTCCACTTT. It yields the protein CASSPYLPLREVHSPLHF.

The rearrangement uses TRBV15 and TRBJ2-1; 9 bases fit TRBD2. V was clipped by 1 base and J by 4 bases; unmatched bases: 8. Germline V gene data show CDR1 as LNHNV and CDR2 as YYDKDF (reference sequence). The CDR3 sequence is 17 residues long. The CDR3 loop is CATSRVGSGGFYNEQFF. CDR3 coding DNA: TGTGCCACCAGCAGAGTAGGTAGCGGGGGTTTTTACAATGAGCAGTTCTTC.

CDR3 nucleotide sequence: TGCGCCAGCAGCCAAACACTCATAACCGGGGTAAGCTCCTACGAGCAGTACTTC. Translated: CASSQTLITGVSSYEQYF. This chain connects TRBV4-1 to TRBJ2-7; perhaps TRBD2 as D (5 bases). Germline CDR1 reads MGHRA; CDR2 reads YSYEKL. With 2 bases removed from V and 0 bases from J, the gap between germline ends came to 20 bases. The CDR3 runs to 18 residues.

The chain carries TRBV2 and TRBJ2-6; 10 bases match TRBD1. J gave up 0 bases and V 1 base, and 0 bases lay outside the gene matches. The CDR3 sequence is 17 residues long. Germline CDR1 and CDR2: SNHLY and FYNNEI. CDR3 DNA: TGTGCCAGCAGTGAAGGGACAGGGGGCTCTGGGGCCAACGTCCTGACTTTC. Translating it yields CASSEGTGGSGANVLTF.

The chain carries TRBV7-9 and TRBJ2-7; tentatively, D is TRBD2 (6 bases). Trimming took off 6 bases at V and 2 bases at J, with 20 bases between the two ends. Germline CDR1 SEHNR, CDR2 FQNEAQ (reference sequence). This CDR3 is 16 amino acids long. DNA of the CDR3: TGTGCCAGCAGTGTGACCGGGACTTCTGTTACCTACGAGCAGTACTTC. It encodes CASSVTGTSVTYEQYF.

This chain joins TRBV15 and TRBJ2-5, with D perhaps matching TRBD1 (6 bases). Germline CDR1 is LNHNV and CDR2 is YYDKDF (reference sequence). With 4 bases removed from V and 7 bases from J, the gap between germline ends came to 22 bases. CDR3 size: 16 residues. CDR3 loop: CATSIRSGQGLGTQYF. The CDR3 nucleotides read TGTGCCACCAGCATACGTTCGGGACAAGGGTTGGGGACCCAGTACTTC.

The chain is built from TRBV30 and TRBJ2-5; 8 positions agree with TRBD1. Losses at the gene ends were 7 bases for V and 0 bases for J; bases not matched to a gene: 10. The CDR3 runs to 15 residues. Germline V CDR1 and CDR2: GTSNPN, SVGIG (reference sequence). The CDR3 nucleotides are TGTGCCTTACAGGGGGGTTGGGGGTACCAAGAGACCCAGTACTTC. It translates to CALQGGWGYQETQYF.

The chain is built from TRBV6-1 and TRBJ2-3, with TRBD1 matching over 9 bases. The ends lost 6 bases at V and 0 bases at J; junction bases unmatched: 4. Germline values: CDR1 MNHNS, CDR2 SASEGT. The CDR3 runs to 15 residues. The CDR3 loop reads CASSSQGASTDTQYF. CDR3 DNA sequence: TGTGCCAGCAGCTCACAGGGGGCGAGCACAGATACGCAGTATTTT.

This chain links TRBV4-1 with TRBJ2-3; D is unclear. In germline, CDR1 is MGHRA, CDR2 YSYEKL. The V end was cut by 3 bases, the J end by 2 bases, with 15 bases between. The CDR3 extends over 16 amino acids. The CDR3 coding sequence is TGCGCCAGCAGCCATCTACTCCGCGGAGTCACAGATACGCAGTATTTT. Encoded protein: CASSHLLRGVTDTQYF.

The chain couples TRBV5-1 to TRBJ2-1; TRBD2 matches 9 bases. This CDR3 contains 13 residues. Germline trimming cut 0 bases from V and 10 bases from J; bases unmatched to any gene: 2. Germline-derived CDR1 and CDR2 are SGHRS and YFSETQ. CDR3 region: CASSLGLAAEQFF. The CDR3, as DNA: TGCGCCAGCAGCTTGGGACTAGCGGCCGAGCAGTTCTTC. The full variable domain, rest sourced from reference TRBV5-1 and TRBJ2-1, is KAGVTQTPRYLIKTRGQQVTLSCSPISGHRSVSWYQQTPGQGLQFLFEYFSETQRNKGNFPGRFSGRQFSNSRSEMNVSTLELGDSALYLCASSLGLAAEQFFGPGTRLTVL.

The CDR3, as DNA: TGCAGCGTTGCACAGAACACTGAAGCTTTCTTT. Translated: CSVAQNTEAFF. The rearrangement joins TRBV29-1 to TRBJ1-1; D not certain. The CDR3 sequence is 11 residues long. The V gene's germline CDR1 is SQVTM and CDR2 ANQGSEA. Trimming cost V 4 bases and J 1 base, with 4 bases left between them. The full variable domain, in which reference TRBV29-1 and TRBJ1-1 provide the parts outside the CDR3, is SAVISQKPSRDICQRGTSLTIQCQVDSQVTMMFWYRQQPGQSLTLIATANQGSEATYESGFVIDKFPISRPNLTFSTLTVSNMSPEDSSIYLCSVAQNTEAFFGQGTRLTVV.

This clone was seen only once. At one of its ends the junction is not consistent with the germline gene, which may arise from a read error. J is TRBJ1-2 and V is TRBV10-2, with TRBD1 matching 7 bases. Germline V gene data show CDR1 as WSHSY and CDR2 as SAAADI. The length of the CDR3 is 13 residues. DNA of the CDR3: TGCGCCAGCAGTAGACAGGGAGGCTATGGCTACCCCTTC. Translation: CASSRQGGYGYPF.

The chain has TRBV10-3 and TRBJ1-4; D not certain. This CDR3 is 12 amino acids long. Trimming left V 7 bases short and J 7 bases short, with 10 bases between. Germline V gene sequence: CDR1 ENHRY, CDR2 SYGVKD. DNA of the CDR3: TGTGCCATCATATCCGGGGTTGAAAAACTGTTTTTT. Translation: CAIISGVEKLFF.

The DNA of the CDR3 is TGTGCCAGCAGTAGAGGGGACAGGGGGAAAAACGAGCAGTACTTC. Protein sequence: CASSRGDRGKNEQYF. V usage is TRBV28 and J usage is TRBJ2-7; 11 nucleotides align to TRBD1. Germline-derived CDR1 and CDR2 are MDHEN and SYDVKM. The V and J ends lost 5 bases and 5 bases, in that order; junction bases with no gene match: 8. The CDR3 spans 15 residues. The full variable domain, its missing parts supplied by reference TRBV28 and TRBJ2-7, is DVKVTQSSRYLVKRTGEKVFLECVQDMDHENMFWYRQDPGLGLRLIYFSYDVKMKEKGDIPEGYSVSREKKERFSLILESASTNQTSMYLCASSRGDRGKNEQYFGPGTRLTVT.

The chain couples TRBV4-2 to TRBJ1-1, with 7 bases lining up with TRBD1. The CDR3 contains 15 residues. CDR1 is LGHNA, CDR2 YNFKEQ, per germline. V lost 2 bases and J lost 1; bases outside the gene matches: 4. This CDR3 reads CASSQPGQTNTEAFF. The CDR3 DNA reads as TGTGCCAGCAGCCAACCGGGACAGACGAACACTGAAGCTTTCTTT.

Written as DNA, the CDR3 is TGTGCCAGCAGCGCGGGGACAGTCACTGAAGCTTTCTTT. This gives the protein CASSAGTVTEAFF. The V call is TRBV7-9, the J call TRBJ1-1, with 7 bases matching TRBD1. V gave up 5 bases and J gave up 4 bases; unmatched junction bases: 4. CDR1 is SEHNR, CDR2 FQNEAQ, per germline (reference sequence). The CDR3 is 13 amino acids. The variable domain in full, completed from reference TRBV7-9 and TRBJ1-1, reads DTGVSQNPRHKITKRGQNVTFRCDPISEHNRLYWYRQTLGQGPEFLTYFQNEAQLEKSRLLSDRFSAERPKGSFSTLEIQRTEQGDSAMYLCASSAGTVTEAFFGQGTRLTVV.

This chain links TRBV7-2 with TRBJ2-1; TRBD1 matches 9 bases. The V gene's germline CDR1 is SGHTA and CDR2 FQGNSA. Trimming at V came to 4 bases and at J to 6 bases, leaving 7 bases not matched to a gene. CDR3 length: 15 residues. The CDR3 sequence: CASSSLGQGRNEQFF. The DNA of the CDR3 is TGTGCCAGCAGCTCCTTGGGACAGGGTCGCAATGAGCAGTTCTTC.

Comment on this clone: An end of the junction does not agree with germline; a read error may underlie this. The rearrangement uses TRBV6-1 and TRBJ1-4; no clear D. Germline V gives CDR1 MNHNS, CDR2 SASEGT. The CDR3 sequence is 14 residues long. DNA for the CDR3: TGTGCCAGCAGGGAAGGGAGAGATTGGGAAAAACTGTTTTTT. Residues: CASREGRDWEKLFF.

This chain uses TRBV6-1 with TRBJ2-7; the D is unclear. Germline loops: CDR1 MNHNS, CDR2 SASEGT. The CDR3 sequence is 12 residues long. Between the trimmed V and J ends, which lost 4 bases and 4 bases, there was a span of 8 bases. CDR3 nucleotide sequence: TGTGCCAGCAGTGTCTATTATTACGAGCAGTACTTC. Translating gives CASSVYYYEQYF.

The rearrangement links TRBV28 to TRBJ1-4, with 7 bases aligning to TRBD1. The CDR3 length is 15 residues. V was clipped by 6 bases and J by 6 bases; unmatched bases: 10. Germline CDR1 MDHEN, CDR2 SYDVKM. CDR3 sequence: CASSTRQGGDEKLFF. CDR3 sequence (DNA): TGTGCCAGCAGCACCAGACAGGGTGGCGATGAAAAACTGTTTTTT.